This record concerns one TCR beta chain sequence. Germline V lookup: CDR1 LNHDA, CDR2 SQIVND (reference sequence). The CDR3 consists of 13 residues. V dropped 5 bases and J dropped 6 bases, with 13 bases sitting between them. Authors' data handling: Using reference gene primer amplification, nucleated cell counts were estimated. The method was immunoSEQ multiplex PCR; TCRdb's version includes in-frame clones alone and lacks a portion of them. That table furnishes V, J and clone size, whereas the DNA furnished D and trimming. Here the sample spans around 220,000 clones, around nine tenths being singletons. This entry is derived from a study of blood T cell repertoires in COVID-19. Whole-study context: There were acute and convalescent COVID-19 samples, and they came from the United States, Italy and Spain. T cells, B-cell-depleted T cells, or PBMCs provided the cDNA or gDNA that served as material.

This clonotype originated in a man in his late teens or twenties with active or convalescent COVID-19. This chain connects TRBV19 to TRBJ1-2; D might be TRBD1 (6 bases). Sequenced material: peripheral blood. CDR3 residues: CASSEQGGNGYTF. The CDR3 region has the DNA TGTGCCAGTAGTGAACAGGGAGGGAATGGCTACACCTTC.